Shown below are 28 T cell receptor beta chains from a single sample sequenced in a study of long-term antiretroviral therapy in people with HIV. Assay version v3.0 of immunoSEQ was used, and it was run at survey level. Repertoires were generated with immunoSEQ multiplex PCR, while TCRdb's copy carries only in-frame clones and drops some. In the table there are some 23,000 clones, roughly three quarters of which are singletons. This specimen consisted of unsorted PBMCs, obtained 0.5 years after starting antiretroviral therapy. These receptors were collected from a woman aged 40 to 50 with HIV.

The rearrangement links TRBV4-3 to TRBJ1-1, with D perhaps TRBD1 (5 bases). V gave up 3 bases and J gave up 3 bases, with 17 bases separating them. The CDR3 has 16 amino acids. The germline gives CDR1 LGHNA, CDR2 YSLEER. The CDR3 here is CASSQSRWGDYTEAFF. CDR3 coding DNA: TGCGCCAGCAGCCAGTCCCGTTGGGGCGACTACACTGAAGCTTTCTTT.

The rearrangement joins TRBV7-2 to TRBJ1-1; D might be TRBD1 (6 bases). Trimming pared 4 bases from V and 0 bases from J, leaving 12 bases between. The CDR3 spans 15 residues. Germline CDR1 reads SGHTA; CDR2 reads FQGNSA. The CDR3, as DNA: TGTGCCAGCAGCTCGGGACACTCCATGAACACTGAAGCTTTCTTT. Translating gives CASSSGHSMNTEAFF.

This clone was observed once. The J gene is TRBJ1-3, the V gene TRBV7-9; D uncertain. This CDR3 comprises 16 residues. Looked up from germline, CDR1 is SEHNR and CDR2 is FQNEAQ (reference sequence). Trimming shortened V by 5 bases and J by 0 bases, and 14 bases separated the two germline ends. The CDR3 region has the DNA TGTGCCAGCAGCCCCGGTCGAGTTTCCTCTGGAAACACCATATATTTT. The encoded protein is CASSPGRVSSGNTIYF.

V usage is TRBV18 and J usage is TRBJ2-3, with unresolved D. The CDR3 length is 13 residues. From germline, CDR1 is KGHSH and CDR2 LQKENI. Between the trimmed V and J ends, which lost 3 bases and 6 bases, there was a span of 10 bases. The CDR3 coding sequence is TGTGCCAGCTCACCCCCCAGGTCCGATACGCAGTATTTT. Translating it yields CASSPPRSDTQYF. Full variable domain (missing parts from reference TRBV18 and TRBJ2-3): NAGVMQNPRHLVRRRGQEARLRCSPMKGHSHVYWYRQLPEEGLKFMVYLQKENIIDESGMPKERFSAEFPKEGPSILRIQQVVRGDSAAYFCASSPPRSDTQYFGPGTRLTVL.

The genes are TRBV4-3 and TRBJ2-3, with a possible D match to TRBD1 (7 bases). Between the trimmed V and J ends, which lost 3 bases and 4 bases, there was a span of 20 bases. This CDR3 contains 17 residues. Germline lookup yields CDR1 LGHNA and CDR2 YSLEER. The CDR3: CASSHPKGAREADTQYF. The DNA for the CDR3 is TGCGCCAGCAGCCATCCTAAGGGGGCAAGGGAGGCAGATACGCAGTATTTT.

The rearrangement uses TRBV18 and TRBJ2-3; tentatively, D is TRBD2 (6 bases). The CDR3 runs to 12 residues. V was clipped by 6 bases and J by 5 bases, with 9 bases between them. CDR1 and CDR2 (germline): KGHSH, LQKENI. The CDR3 is CASSPGGDTQYF. CDR3 sequence (DNA): TGTGCCAGCTCCCCCGGGGGAGATACGCAGTATTTT.

In DNA form, the CDR3 reads TGTGCCTGGAGGGGGACAGGGGGGTACTATGGCTACACCTTC. Translation gives CAWRGTGGYYGYTF. The rearrangement joins TRBV30 to TRBJ1-2; 11 positions match TRBD1. This CDR3 spans 14 amino acids. With V trimmed by 3 bases and J by 3 bases, 3 bases remained unmatched. Germline CDR1 is GTSNPN and CDR2 is SVGIG (reference sequence).

This clone was counted only a few times. This chain connects TRBV5-1 to TRBJ1-4, with TRBD1 identical over 9 bases. This CDR3 has 14 amino acids. Trimming at V came to 5 bases and at J to 3 bases, leaving 2 bases not matched to a gene. Germline CDR1 SGHRS, CDR2 YFSETQ. Here the CDR3 DNA reads TGCGCCAGCAGACAGGGGGCTGCTAATGAAAAACTGTTTTTT. The encoded protein is CASRQGAANEKLFF.

The gene calls are TRBV7-3 and TRBJ2-5; D not certain. Deletions cut 1 base from V and 1 base from J, with 4 bases between. Looked up from germline, CDR1 is SGHTA and CDR2 is FQGTGA. The CDR3 is 13 residues long. The CDR3 region is CASSLSFQETQYF. The DNA of the CDR3 is TGTGCCAGCAGCTTAAGCTTCCAAGAGACCCAGTACTTC. The whole variable domain, filled in from reference TRBV7-3 and TRBJ2-5, reads GAGVSQTPSNKVTEKGKYVELRCDPISGHTALYWYRQSLGQGPEFLIYFQGTGAADDSGLPNDRFFAVRPEGSVSTLKIQRTERGDSAVYLCASSLSFQETQYFGPGTRLLVL.

This rearrangement joins TRBV7-2 to TRBJ2-5; 7 bases fit TRBD2. CDR3 length: 14 amino acids. Germline-derived CDR1 and CDR2 are SGHTA and FQGNSA. J was trimmed by 5 bases and V by 5 bases; bases with no gene match: 8. CDR3 loop: CASSQARRGETQYF. The CDR3 DNA sequence: TGTGCCAGCAGCCAAGCCAGGCGGGGGGAGACCCAGTACTTC. Based on the CDR3 plus reference TRBV7-2 and TRBJ2-5, the full variable domain is GAGVSQSPSNKVTEKGKDVELRCDPISGHTALYWYRQSLGQGLEFLIYFQGNSAPDKSGLPSDRFSAERTGGSVSTLTIQRTQQEDSAVYLCASSQARRGETQYFGPGTRLLVL.

The chain employs TRBV20-1 and TRBJ2-7; unclear D gene. V was pared by 1 base and J by 6 bases, with 7 bases between. The germline V gene encodes CDR1 DFQATT and CDR2 SNEGSKA (reference sequence). This CDR3 spans 11 amino acids. In nucleotides, the CDR3 is TGCAGTGCTAGAGTTGGCCGCGAGCAGTACTTC. It translates to CSARVGREQYF.

The chain recombines TRBV15 with TRBJ1-3; maybe TRBD1 (6 bases). CDR1 LNHNV and CDR2 YYDKDF come from the germline V gene (reference sequence). CDR3 length equals 17 residues. Between the trimmed V and J ends, which lost 2 bases and 0 bases, there was a span of 14 bases. CDR3 residues: CATSRTQADSSGNTIYF. Here the CDR3 DNA reads TGTGCCACCAGCAGAACCCAGGCGGACAGCTCTGGAAACACCATATATTTT.

The CDR3 sequence is CASSEIVGDTEAFF. The CDR3 DNA reads as TGTGCCAGCAGTGAAATAGTTGGGGACACTGAAGCTTTCTTT. V gene TRBV6-1 combines with J gene TRBJ1-1; D gene ambiguous. V was trimmed by 2 bases and J by 3 bases, leaving 10 bases between them. This CDR3 has 14 amino acids. Germline-derived CDR1 and CDR2 are MNHNS and SASEGT.

The chain uses TRBV19 and TRBJ2-5; 13 bases line up with TRBD2. Germline CDR1 reads LNHDA; CDR2 reads SQIVND (reference sequence). The V gene end was trimmed by 2 bases and the J gene end by 1 base; junction bases not matched to a gene: 4. The CDR3 length is 17 residues. DNA for the CDR3: TGTGCCAGTAGTATAAGGACTAGCGGGGGTACCCAAGAGACCCAGTACTTC. This translates into CASSIRTSGGTQETQYF.

This clone was counted a few times. The chain has TRBV12-1 and TRBJ1-1. TRBV12-1 is deemed a pseudogene. The CDR3 totals 12 residues. The chain's CDR3 is CASSFAFTEAFF. CDR3 coding DNA: TGTGCCAGCAGCTTTGCTTTCACGGAAGCTTTCTTT.

V usage is TRBV9 and J usage is TRBJ2-2; 15 bases line up with TRBD2. Germline values: CDR1 SGDLS, CDR2 YYNGEE. V lost 4 bases and J lost 4; bases outside the gene matches: 8. The CDR3 runs 18 residues. The CDR3 bases are TGTGCCAGCAGCCCCGGACTAGCGGGGGGGAGGGGCACCGGGGAGCTGTTTTTT. Its translation: CASSPGLAGGRGTGELFF.

CDR3 residues: CASSTATGGASYEQYF. The CDR3, as DNA: TGTGCCAGCAGCACCGCCACAGGGGGCGCGTCCTACGAGCAGTACTTC. This rearrangement joins TRBV5-6 to TRBJ2-7; 9 nucleotides match TRBD1. This CDR3 is 16 amino acids long. Germline CDR1 is SGHDT and CDR2 is YYEEEE. V dropped 4 bases and J dropped 1; count of bases not matched to a gene: 9.

This chain connects TRBV6-1 to TRBJ1-4, with TRBD1 identical over 10 bases. The CDR3 loop spans 16 amino acids. The V gene end was trimmed by 2 bases and the J gene end by 6 bases; junction bases not matched to a gene: 6. Per the germline V gene, CDR1 is MNHNS and CDR2 is SASEGT. DNA of the CDR3: TGTGCCAGCAGTGAACTTGCCGGGACAGGGGATGAAAAACTGTTTTTT. This codes for CASSELAGTGDEKLFF.

The chain joins TRBV4-1 to TRBJ1-2; a weak D match, TRBD1 (5 bases). Trimming removed 1 base at V and 2 bases at J, with 8 bases between. Germline lookup yields CDR1 MGHRA and CDR2 YSYEKL. CDR3 length: 14 residues. CDR3 in amino acids: CASSQGKGNYGYTF. In DNA form, the CDR3 reads TGCGCCAGCAGCCAAGGGAAGGGGAACTATGGCTACACCTTC.

This chain uses TRBV5-1 with TRBJ1-1, with D perhaps TRBD1 (5 bases). Trimming shortened V by 0 bases and J by 4 bases, and 7 bases separated the two germline ends. The CDR3 runs 13 residues. The germline CDR1 and CDR2 sequences are SGHRS and YFSETQ. As DNA, the CDR3 is TGCGCCAGCAGCTTGGCAGGGTCCACTGAAGCTTTCTTT. It specifies CASSLAGSTEAFF.

The chain's CDR3 is CASSQQSDRPKGYTF. Written as DNA, the CDR3 is TGTGCCAGCAGCCAACAATCCGACAGACCCAAAGGCTACACCTTC. V and J are TRBV4-2 and TRBJ1-2; D possibly corresponds to TRBD1 (5 bases). This CDR3 has 15 residues. With 2 bases removed from V and 8 bases from J, the gap between germline ends came to 18 bases. Germline-derived CDR1 and CDR2 are LGHNA and YNFKEQ.

This clone was recorded once. The chain uses TRBV15 and TRBJ2-1; D possibly matches TRBD1 or TRBD2 (6 bases each). CDR1 LNHNV and CDR2 YYDKDF come from the germline V gene (reference sequence). This CDR3 comprises 14 residues. The V gene lost 0 bases and the J gene lost 9 bases, with 12 bases spanning the gap. CDR3 in DNA: TGTGCCACCAGCAGAGATCAAGGGGGGTCTGAGCAGTTCTTC. Its translation: CATSRDQGGSEQFF.

This clone showed up just a few times. The chain employs TRBV5-4 and TRBJ2-7; a possible D gene is TRBD1 (5 bases). The germline V gene encodes CDR1 SGHNT and CDR2 YYREEE (reference sequence). This CDR3 contains 14 residues. The V end was cut by 0 bases, the J end by 0 bases, with 7 bases between. The CDR3 nucleotides are TGTGCCAGCAGCTTGGGACAGAGCTCCTACGAGCAGTACTTC. Residues: CASSLGQSSYEQYF.

The genes are TRBV28 and TRBJ1-5; D is unresolved. The V gene lost 3 bases and the J gene lost 3 bases, with 12 bases spanning the gap. The CDR3 has 15 amino acids. Germline V gene data show CDR1 as MDHEN and CDR2 as SYDVKM. The CDR3 reads CASSFSRNFNQPQHF. CDR3 DNA: TGTGCCAGCAGTTTCTCAAGAAATTTCAATCAGCCCCAGCATTTT.

J is TRBJ1-4 and V is TRBV5-6, with 12 nucleotides matching TRBD1. The germline gives CDR1 SGHDT, CDR2 YYEEEE. The CDR3 contains 15 residues. With V trimmed by 4 bases and J by 8 bases, 6 bases remained unmatched. CDR3 residues: CASSRPGQGAEKLFF. CDR3 nucleotide sequence: TGTGCCAGCAGCCGACCGGGACAGGGGGCAGAAAAACTGTTTTTT.

The rearrangement joins TRBV6-5 to TRBJ2-2; TRBD2 aligns across 7 bases. V was pared by 4 bases and J by 2 bases, with 4 bases of the junction left unmatched. Germline V CDR1 and CDR2: MNHEY, SVGAGI. The length of the CDR3 is 15 residues. CDR3: CASSSGLLNTGELFF. The CDR3 nucleotides are TGTGCCAGCAGTTCGGGACTACTCAACACCGGGGAGCTGTTTTTT.

With regard to this clone: It may be a read error: a sequence one base away is much more abundant. The sample has other DNA sequences that encode this CDR3 too. The chain employs TRBV19 and TRBJ1-2; 8 bases are shared with TRBD1. Per the germline V gene, CDR1 is LNHDA and CDR2 is SQIVND (reference sequence). With 5 bases clipped from V and 5 bases from J, the junction kept 1 base outside the gene matches. This CDR3 is 12 amino acids long. The CDR3 DNA follows: TGTGCCAGTAGTGGACAGGGATATGGCTACACCTTC. Amino acids: CASSGQGYGYTF.

J is TRBJ2-7 and V is TRBV6-5; D call uncertain. Germline assignment: CDR1 MNHEY and CDR2 SVGAGI. This CDR3 has 12 amino acids. Trimming took off 6 bases at V and 3 bases at J, with 9 bases between the two ends. The CDR3 loop is CASSQGFYEQYF. The CDR3 nucleotides are TGTGCCAGCAGCCAAGGCTTCTACGAGCAGTACTTC.